This T cell receptor (beta chain) was captured by sequencing in a study of technical replicates of blood from a few donors. This clone came up once. At one end, the junction sequence differs from germline, possibly due to a read error. Assay: immunoSEQ multiplex PCR; the TCRdb copy retains only in-frame clones and omits some. The sample has under 95,000 clones, 95% to 98% seen once. The sequenced sample was T cells isolated from PBMCs. The sequence was collected from a human donor in good health.

The CDR3: CASSQEQQGDYKQYF. The CDR3, as DNA: TGTGCCAGCAGCCAAGAGCAACAGGGGGACTACAAGCAGTACTTC. The chain employs TRBV14 and TRBJ2-7; D perhaps matches TRBD1 (8 bases). Germline CDR1 and CDR2: SGHDN and FVKESK. The CDR3 totals 15 residues.